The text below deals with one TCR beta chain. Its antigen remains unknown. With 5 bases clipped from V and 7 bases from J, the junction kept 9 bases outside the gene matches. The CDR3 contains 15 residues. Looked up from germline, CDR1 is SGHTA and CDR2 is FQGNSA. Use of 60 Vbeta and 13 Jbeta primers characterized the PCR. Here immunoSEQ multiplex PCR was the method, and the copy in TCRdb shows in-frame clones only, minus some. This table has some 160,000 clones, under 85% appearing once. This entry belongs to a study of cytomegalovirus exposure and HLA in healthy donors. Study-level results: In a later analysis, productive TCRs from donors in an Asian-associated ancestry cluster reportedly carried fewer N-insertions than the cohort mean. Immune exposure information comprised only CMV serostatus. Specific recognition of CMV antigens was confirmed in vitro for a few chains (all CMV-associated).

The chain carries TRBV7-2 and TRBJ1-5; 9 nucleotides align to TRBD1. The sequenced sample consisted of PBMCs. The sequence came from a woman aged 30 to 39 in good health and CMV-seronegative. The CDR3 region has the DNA TGTGCCAGCAGCCTCAGGACAGGGGAAGGCCAGCCCCAGCATTTT. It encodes CASSLRTGEGQPQHF.